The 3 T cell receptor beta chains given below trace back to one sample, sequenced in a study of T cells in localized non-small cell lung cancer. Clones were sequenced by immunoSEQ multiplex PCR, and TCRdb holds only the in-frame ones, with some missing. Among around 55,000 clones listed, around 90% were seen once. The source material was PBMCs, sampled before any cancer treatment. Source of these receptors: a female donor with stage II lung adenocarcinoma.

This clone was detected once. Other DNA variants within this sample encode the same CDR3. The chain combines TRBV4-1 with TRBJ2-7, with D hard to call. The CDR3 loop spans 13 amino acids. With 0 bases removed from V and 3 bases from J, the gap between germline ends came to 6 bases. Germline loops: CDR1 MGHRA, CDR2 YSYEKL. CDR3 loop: CASSQEFLYEQYF. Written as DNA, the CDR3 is TGCGCCAGCAGCCAAGAATTCCTCTACGAGCAGTACTTC.

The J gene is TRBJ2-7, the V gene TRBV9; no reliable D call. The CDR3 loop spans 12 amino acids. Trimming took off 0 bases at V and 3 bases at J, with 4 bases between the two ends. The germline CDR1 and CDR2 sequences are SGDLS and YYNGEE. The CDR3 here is CASSVGGYEQYF. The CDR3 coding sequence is TGTGCCAGCAGCGTAGGGGGCTACGAGCAGTACTTC.

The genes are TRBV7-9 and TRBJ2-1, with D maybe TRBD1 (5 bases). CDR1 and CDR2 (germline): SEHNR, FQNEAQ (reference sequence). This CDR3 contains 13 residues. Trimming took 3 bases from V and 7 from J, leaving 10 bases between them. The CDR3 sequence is CASSLGPGNEQFF. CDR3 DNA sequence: TGTGCCAGCAGCTTGGGCCCAGGGAATGAGCAGTTCTTC. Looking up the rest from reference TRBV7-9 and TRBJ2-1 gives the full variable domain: DTGVSQNPRHKITKRGQNVTFRCDPISEHNRLYWYRQTLGQGPEFLTYFQNEAQLEKSRLLSDRFSAERPKGSFSTLEIQRTEQGDSAMYLCASSLGPGNEQFFGPGTRLTVL.